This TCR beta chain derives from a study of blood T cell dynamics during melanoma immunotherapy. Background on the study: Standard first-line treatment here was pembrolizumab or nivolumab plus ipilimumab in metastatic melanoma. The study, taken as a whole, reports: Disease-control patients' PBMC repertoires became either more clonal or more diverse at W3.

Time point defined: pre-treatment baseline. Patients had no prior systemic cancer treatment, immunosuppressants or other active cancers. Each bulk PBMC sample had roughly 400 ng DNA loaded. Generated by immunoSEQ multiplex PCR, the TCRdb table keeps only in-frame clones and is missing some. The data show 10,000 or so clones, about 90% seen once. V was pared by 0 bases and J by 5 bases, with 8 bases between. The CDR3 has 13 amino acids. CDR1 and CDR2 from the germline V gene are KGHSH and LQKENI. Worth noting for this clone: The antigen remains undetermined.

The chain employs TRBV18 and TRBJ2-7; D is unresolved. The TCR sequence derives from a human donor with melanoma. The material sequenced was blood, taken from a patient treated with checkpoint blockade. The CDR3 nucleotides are TGTGCCAGCTCACCACCAGGGTCCCACGAGCAGTACTTC. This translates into CASSPPGSHEQYF. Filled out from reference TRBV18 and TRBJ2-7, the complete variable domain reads NAGVMQNPRHLVRRRGQEARLRCSPMKGHSHVYWYRQLPEEGLKFMVYLQKENIIDESGMPKERFSAEFPKEGPSILRIQQVVRGDSAAYFCASSPPGSHEQYFGPGTRLTVT.